Listed here is a single TCR beta chain. This record belongs to a study of blood T cell repertoires in COVID-19. Turning to the study itself: In each case, the material was cDNA or gDNA derived from T cells, B-cell-depleted T cells, or PBMCs.

This CDR3 has 15 amino acids. Germline CDR1 reads KGHSH; CDR2 reads LQKENI. V was pared by 2 bases and J by 0 bases, with 2 bases of the junction left unmatched. Clones were sequenced by immunoSEQ multiplex PCR, and TCRdb holds only the in-frame ones, with some missing. The repertoire holds more than 300,000 clones, with 88% as singletons. The study assigned cohorts using participant-reported clinical history. Donors in Cohort 3 who had recovered were those with two negative PCRs, healthcare professional clearance, or resolution of their symptoms. This rearrangement joins TRBV18 to TRBJ2-7, with TRBD1 matching over 9 bases. The clonotype comes from a woman aged 18-35 years who had recovered from COVID-19. Material: PBMCs or T cells enriched from blood (not recorded which). CDR3 nucleotide sequence: TGTGCCAGCTCACCAGGACAGGGGTCCTCCTACGAGCAGTACTTC. This sequence encodes CASSPGQGSSYEQYF. Full variable domain (outside the CDR3, taken from reference TRBV18 and TRBJ2-7): NAGVMQNPRHLVRRRGQEARLRCSPMKGHSHVYWYRQLPEEGLKFMVYLQKENIIDESGMPKERFSAEFPKEGPSILRIQQVVRGDSAAYFCASSPGQGSSYEQYFGPGTRLTVT.